This T cell receptor beta chain emerged from a study of CD8+ T cells in alopecia areata. On this clone: Antigen specificity is unknown.

Investigators isolated RNA and reverse transcribed it into cDNA to act as the sequencing template. Generated by immunoSEQ multiplex PCR, the TCRdb table keeps only in-frame clones and is missing some. The sample has thousands of clones; approximately 71% are singletons. V trimming: 5 bases; J trimming: 4 bases; junction bases outside the gene matches: 9. The CDR3 consists of 15 residues. In germline, CDR1 is MNHEY, CDR2 SVGAGI. Study observations and caveats: Possibly as an HLA-related effect, TCR sharing across patients appeared less clear than in mice. In scalp samples, resident alphabeta T cells of normal skin are also sequenced. The study found higher clonality in lesional than normal scalp, especially in alopecia totalis/universalis.

The TCR comes from a human donor in good health. The chain carries TRBV6-5 and TRBJ1-2; the match to TRBD1 covers 8 bases. Sequences were obtained from skin. The CDR3 here is CASSTRTGMAYGYTF. The CDR3 DNA reads TGTGCCAGCAGTACACGGACAGGGATGGCCTATGGCTACACCTTC.